The 26 T cell receptor beta chains in this list originate from one sample, sequenced in a study of shared clonotypes between healthy human individuals. This table comes from immunoSEQ multiplex PCR, and its TCRdb copy is limited to in-frame clones, with some not included. Among roughly 500,000 clones, 81% were seen once, and the ten largest hold approximately 11%. The sequencing sample was made of PBMCs. These receptors were collected from a woman in her thirties or forties in good health. Some clones in this sample may be carry-over from other donors' samples.

V and J are TRBV30 and TRBJ2-1; TRBD1 matches at 7 bases. After removal of 0 bases from V and 6 bases from J, the junction contained 8 bases not matched to a gene. CDR3 size: 15 residues. CDR1 and CDR2 (germline): GTSNPN, SVGIG (reference sequence). Here the CDR3 DNA reads TGTGCCTGGAGTGTACTGAGGGGGCGCTTCAATGAGCAGTTCTTC. Its protein is CAWSVLRGRFNEQFF.

This sequence joins TRBV6-6 and TRBJ2-4, with TRBD1 as a possible D gene (6 bases). V shed 6 bases and J shed 2 bases, with 17 bases lying between them. Germline V gene data show CDR1 as MNHNY and CDR2 as SVGAGI (reference sequence). CDR3 length: 16 residues. The CDR3 loop is CASRDGAGVTKNIQYF. The DNA of the CDR3 is TGTGCCAGCAGGGACGGGGCAGGGGTGACCAAAAACATTCAGTACTTC.

The chain links TRBV11-1 to TRBJ2-5; TRBD2 might be the D (5 bases). Germline CDR1 reads SGHAT; CDR2 reads FQDESV (reference sequence). The CDR3 is made up of 14 amino acids. V lost 5 bases and J 7 bases, leaving 17 bases between the germline ends. The DNA for the CDR3 is TGTGCCAGCAGCCCCCCGGGCGGACGGGGGACCCAGTACTTC. Encoded protein: CASSPPGGRGTQYF.

The chain has TRBV9 and TRBJ1-2; no reliable D call. This CDR3 is 13 amino acids long. Trimming took 0 bases from V and 8 from J, leaving 11 bases between them. CDR1 is SGDLS, CDR2 YYNGEE, per germline. CDR3 in DNA: TGTGCCAGCAGCGTAGATTGGGAAGGCGGCTACACCTTC. Translated, it gives CASSVDWEGGYTF. Full variable domain (outside the CDR3, taken from reference TRBV9 and TRBJ1-2): DSGVTQTPKHLITATGQRVTLRCSPRSGDLSVYWYQQSLDQGLQFLIQYYNGEERAKGNILERFSAQQFPDLHSELNLSSLELGDSALYFCASSVDWEGGYTFGSGTRLTVV.

A remark on this clone: Only one base separates this from a far larger clonotype, so it likely reflects a read error. Here the CDR3 omits its conserved ending phenylalanine or tryptophan, so a read error is the likely source. The V call is TRBV9, the J call TRBJ2-7; 7 bases align to TRBD1. V lost 0 bases, J lost 6 bases, and 3 bases stayed unmatched. Germline loops: CDR1 SGDLS, CDR2 YYNGEE. CDR3 length equals 13 residues. CDR3 loop: CASSVGGGGEQYS. DNA of the CDR3: TGTGCCAGCAGCGTAGGAGGGGGCGGCGAGCAGTACTCC.

Concerning this clone: This likely came from a read error, as a far larger clone is one base away. This rearrangement joins TRBV7-8 to TRBJ2-7; unclear D gene. Germline V lookup: CDR1 SGHVS, CDR2 FQNEAQ. This CDR3 contains 12 residues. The CDR3 sequence is CASSFIAAEQCF. The CDR3 DNA sequence: TGTGCCAGCAGCTTCATAGCAGCCGAGCAGTGCTTC.

This clone was seen more than once but under ten times. The chain links TRBV19 to TRBJ2-1, with 7 bases fitting TRBD1. The trim removed 4 bases at V and 10 bases at J, leaving 7 bases unmatched. Per germline, CDR1 LNHDA and CDR2 SQIVND (reference sequence). The CDR3 runs to 13 residues. The CDR3 loop is CASSTITGQEQFF. CDR3 nucleotides: TGTGCCAGTAGTACTATCACGGGACAGGAGCAGTTCTTC.

This chain links TRBV18 with TRBJ2-5, with 10 bases identical to TRBD2. V shed 2 bases, J shed 4 bases, and the junction held 7 bases outside the gene matches. The CDR3 extends over 16 amino acids. CDR1 and CDR2 from the germline V gene are KGHSH and LQKENI. CDR3 amino acids: CASSPGLLAGAETQYF. The CDR3 coding sequence is TGTGCCAGCTCACCAGGTTTGCTAGCGGGAGCAGAGACCCAGTACTTC. Drawing the rest from reference TRBV18 and TRBJ2-5, the complete variable domain is NAGVMQNPRHLVRRRGQEARLRCSPMKGHSHVYWYRQLPEEGLKFMVYLQKENIIDESGMPKERFSAEFPKEGPSILRIQQVVRGDSAAYFCASSPGLLAGAETQYFGPGTRLLVL.

A word on this clone: Other DNA sequences from this sample encode an identical CDR3 as well. The chain couples TRBV18 to TRBJ2-7; D is perhaps TRBD1 (5 bases). V was trimmed by 2 bases and J by 4 bases, leaving 9 bases between them. The CDR3 loop spans 13 amino acids. Per the germline V gene, CDR1 is KGHSH and CDR2 is LQKENI. This CDR3 reads CASSPLGPYEQYF. CDR3 coding DNA: TGTGCCAGCTCACCATTGGGGCCTTACGAGCAGTACTTC.

Points on this clone: A much bigger clone sits one base away, suggesting this may be a read error. The rearrangement uses TRBV18 and TRBJ1-5; D gene unclear. This CDR3 contains 14 residues. The V gene's germline CDR1 is KGHSH and CDR2 LQKENI. CDR3 coding DNA: TGTGCCAGCTCACCAGGGGATAGCAATAAGCCCCAGCATTTT. It codes for CASSPGDSNKPQHF.

This clone was found once. The rearrangement links TRBV21-1 to TRBJ2-7; TRBD1 reflects the table's D call only, with no check against the DNA. TRBV21-1 is tagged as a pseudogene. The CDR3 is 16 amino acids. The CDR3 region is CASSSNRDRPPYEQYF. The CDR3 DNA reads as TGTGCCAGCAGCTCCAACCGGGACAGGCCCCCCTACGAGCAGTACTTC.

This chain links TRBV18 with TRBJ1-5; maybe TRBD1 (6 bases). V gave up 2 bases and J gave up 11 bases, with 16 bases separating them. The CDR3 sequence is 14 residues long. CDR1 KGHSH and CDR2 LQKENI come from the germline V gene. CDR3 loop: CASSPTPGARTQHF. The CDR3 DNA sequence: TGTGCCAGCTCACCAACCCCAGGGGCGAGGACCCAGCATTTT.

The gene calls are TRBV28 and TRBJ2-4; D gene unclear. V was trimmed by 7 bases and J by 3 bases, leaving 10 bases between them. This CDR3 region has 13 residues. Germline V lookup: CDR1 MDHEN, CDR2 SYDVKM. CDR3 DNA sequence: TGTGCCAGCACTAGTGCGAACAAAAACATTCAGTACTTC. Its translation is CASTSANKNIQYF.

The gene calls are TRBV10-3 and TRBJ1-6, with D perhaps TRBD1 (5 bases). Trimming removed 3 bases at V and 6 bases at J, with 9 bases between. The V gene's germline CDR1 is ENHRY and CDR2 SYGVKD. The CDR3 sequence is 14 residues long. CDR3 coding DNA: TGTGCCATCAGTGAAGGAAGGGGTAATTCACCCCTCCACTTT. Its translation: CAISEGRGNSPLHF.

This clone was seen more than once but under ten times. The V gene is TRBV7-9, the J gene TRBJ2-7; 9 positions match TRBD2. V was pared by 5 bases and J by 0 bases, with 11 bases of the junction left unmatched. CDR3 length: 17 residues. From germline, CDR1 is SEHNR and CDR2 FQNEAQ (reference sequence). CDR3 in amino acids: CASSLSRLAATSYEQYF. CDR3 bases: TGTGCCAGCAGCCTATCCAGACTAGCGGCTACCTCCTACGAGCAGTACTTC. Variable domain in full (rest from reference TRBV7-9 and TRBJ2-7): DTGVSQNPRHKITKRGQNVTFRCDPISEHNRLYWYRQTLGQGPEFLTYFQNEAQLEKSRLLSDRFSAERPKGSFSTLEIQRTEQGDSAMYLCASSLSRLAATSYEQYFGPGTRLTVT.

About this clone: A much larger clone is a single base away; this may be a read error. This chain connects TRBV19 to TRBJ1-4; no definite D call. This CDR3 has 15 residues. Germline V gene data show CDR1 as LNHDA and CDR2 as SQIVND (reference sequence). CDR3 nucleotides: TGTGCCAGTAGACGGATGGCCGGCGGTAATGAAAAACTGCTTTTT. Translated, it gives CASRRMAGGNEKLLF.

As concerns this clone: A far larger clone is off by one base, so a read error is likely. Different DNA sequences within this sample yield the same CDR3. The gene calls are TRBV6-1 and TRBJ1-2; 7 positions agree with TRBD1. CDR3 size: 15 residues. From germline, CDR1 is MNHNS and CDR2 SASEGT. The trim removed 7 bases at V and 8 bases at J, leaving 16 bases unmatched. CDR3 sequence reads: CASKGLQGDMQGYTF. The CDR3 DNA reads TGTGCCAGCAAGGGTCTGCAGGGGGACATGCAGGGCTACACCTTC.

J is TRBJ2-7 and V is TRBV2; D possibly matches TRBD1 or TRBD2 (5 bases each). CDR1 and CDR2 from the germline V gene are SNHLY and FYNNEI. The CDR3 has 12 residues. The V end was cut by 4 bases, the J end by 5 bases, with 9 bases between. The chain's CDR3 is CASSVGENEQYF. The DNA of the CDR3 is TGTGCCAGCAGTGTAGGGGAGAACGAGCAGTACTTC.

The chain combines TRBV6-5 with TRBJ2-7, with 8 bases aligning to TRBD1. With 2 bases clipped from V and 7 bases from J, the junction kept 7 bases outside the gene matches. The CDR3 covers 14 residues. Germline V gene sequence: CDR1 MNHEY, CDR2 SVGAGI. CDR3 sequence reads: CASSYPDRGREQYF. Written as DNA, the CDR3 is TGTGCCAGCAGTTACCCTGACAGGGGACGGGAGCAGTACTTC.

This clone was seen only a few times. This chain links TRBV5-1 with TRBJ2-2; no firm D call. Trimming cost V 5 bases and J 4 bases, with 15 bases left between them. CDR3 length: 15 amino acids. Germline assignment: CDR1 SGHRS and CDR2 YFSETQ. The CDR3: CASRLLPAPTGELFF. In nucleotides, the CDR3 is TGCGCCAGCAGATTACTACCGGCGCCCACCGGGGAGCTGTTTTTT.

The chain links TRBV5-1 to TRBJ2-7; D ambiguous. Germline values: CDR1 SGHRS, CDR2 YFSETQ. V gave up 4 bases and J gave up 4 bases, with 12 bases separating them. This CDR3 contains 13 residues. This CDR3 reads CASSNTWGYEQYF. The DNA of the CDR3 is TGCGCCAGCAGCAATACGTGGGGTTACGAGCAGTACTTC.

With regard to this clone: It differs at one base from a far larger clone, so likely a read error. The chain couples TRBV30 to TRBJ2-6, with D possibly being TRBD1 (5 bases). CDR3 length equals 15 residues. The germline V gene has CDR1 GTSNPN and CDR2 SVGIG (reference sequence). CDR3 nucleotide sequence: TGTGCCTGGGTCCTGAGCTTCTCTGGGGCCAACGTCATGACTTTC. Translating it yields CAWVLSFSGANVMTF.

This clone was detected only once. J is TRBJ1-1 and V is TRBV6-5; D remains ambiguous. The CDR3 consists of 13 residues. CDR1 and CDR2 from the germline V gene are MNHEY and SVGAGI. The ends were cut back, 4 bases at V and 2 bases at J, with 8 bases in the middle. DNA of the CDR3: TGTGCCAGCAGTTCCTACAGTAACACTGAAGCTTTCTTT. Amino acids: CASSSYSNTEAFF.

V and J are TRBV27 and TRBJ1-2; D perhaps matches TRBD1 (6 bases). CDR3 size: 14 residues. Germline V gene data show CDR1 as MNHEY and CDR2 as SMNVEV (reference sequence). V was clipped by 5 bases and J by 8 bases, with 18 bases between them. The DNA for the CDR3 is TGTGCCAGCAGTCCGAATGACAGGACTAGGGGCTACACCTTC. This encodes CASSPNDRTRGYTF.

About this clone: A far larger clone lies a single base away; this is likely a read error. This sequence joins TRBV30 and TRBJ1-3; maybe TRBD1 (6 bases). Looked up from germline, CDR1 is GTSNPN and CDR2 is SVGIG (reference sequence). The CDR3 spans 14 residues. CDR3 in amino acids: CAWRSQGFGNIIYF. The CDR3 nucleotides are TGTGCCTGGAGATCACAGGGATTTGGAAACATCATATATTTT.

V and J are TRBV2 and TRBJ2-6; the D is unclear. The CDR3 consists of 15 residues. With 7 bases removed from V and 0 bases from J, the gap between germline ends came to 10 bases. Germline V gene sequence: CDR1 SNHLY, CDR2 FYNNEI. The CDR3 DNA sequence: TGTGCCAGCAAACTCTTAAGCTCTGGGGCCAACGTCCTGACTTTC. Protein sequence: CASKLLSSGANVLTF.